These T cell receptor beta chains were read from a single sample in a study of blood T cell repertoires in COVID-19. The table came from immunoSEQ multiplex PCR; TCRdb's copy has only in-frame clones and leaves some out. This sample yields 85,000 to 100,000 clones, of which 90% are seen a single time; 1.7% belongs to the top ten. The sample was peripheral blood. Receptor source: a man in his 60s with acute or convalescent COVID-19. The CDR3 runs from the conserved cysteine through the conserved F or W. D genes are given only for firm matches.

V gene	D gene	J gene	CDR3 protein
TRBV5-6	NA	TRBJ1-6	CASSDRQDLSYNSPLHF
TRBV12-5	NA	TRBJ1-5	CASGSGQLSEGGNQPQHF
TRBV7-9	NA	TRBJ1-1	CASSFLLPTGLNTEAFF
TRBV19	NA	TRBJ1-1	CASRSFDRLNTEAFF
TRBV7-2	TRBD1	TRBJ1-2	CASSFPERGLGYGYTF
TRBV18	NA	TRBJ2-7	CASSPDSKGLLLHF
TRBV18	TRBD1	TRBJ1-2	CASSQGPTGFYGYTF
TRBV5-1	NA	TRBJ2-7	CASSLDGTYEQYF
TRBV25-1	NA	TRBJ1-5	CASNGGLGNQPQHF
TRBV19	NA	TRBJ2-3	CASGGTDTQYF
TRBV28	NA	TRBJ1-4	CASFLGGDEKLFF